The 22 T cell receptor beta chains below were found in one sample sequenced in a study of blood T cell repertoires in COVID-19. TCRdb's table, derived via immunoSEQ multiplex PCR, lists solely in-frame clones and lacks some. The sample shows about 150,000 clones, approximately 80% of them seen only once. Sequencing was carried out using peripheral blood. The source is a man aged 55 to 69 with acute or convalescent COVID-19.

The CDR3 bases are TGTGCCAGCAGCTTAAATTTCCGGGGAAACGAGCAGTACTTC. Amino acids: CASSLNFRGNEQYF. The V call is TRBV11-2, the J call TRBJ2-7; a weak D match, TRBD2 (5 bases). The CDR3 length is 14 residues. V shed 2 bases and J shed 5 bases, with 13 bases lying between them. The germline V gene encodes CDR1 SGHAT and CDR2 FQNNGV.

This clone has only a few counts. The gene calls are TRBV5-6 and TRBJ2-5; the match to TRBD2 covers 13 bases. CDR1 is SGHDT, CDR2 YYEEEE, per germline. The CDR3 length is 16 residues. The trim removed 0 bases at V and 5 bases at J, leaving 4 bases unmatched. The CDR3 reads CASSLGRLAGGETQYF. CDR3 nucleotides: TGTGCCAGCAGCTTGGGCCGACTAGCGGGGGGCGAGACCCAGTACTTC.

CDR3 DNA sequence: TGCGCCAGCAGAAAAACAGGGAACTATGGCTACACCTTC. Translated: CASRKTGNYGYTF. V is TRBV4-1 and J is TRBJ1-2, with D possibly matching TRBD1 (6 bases). Trimming pared 6 bases from V and 2 bases from J, leaving 10 bases between. CDR3 length: 13 residues. Germline lookup yields CDR1 MGHRA and CDR2 YSYEKL.

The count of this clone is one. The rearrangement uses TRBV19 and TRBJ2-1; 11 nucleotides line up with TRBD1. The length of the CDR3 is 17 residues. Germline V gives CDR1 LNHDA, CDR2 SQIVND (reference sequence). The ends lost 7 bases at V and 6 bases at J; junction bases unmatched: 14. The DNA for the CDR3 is TGTGCCAGTACTCGCAGGACAGGGGGCGCAGGGTCCAATGAGCAGTTCTTC. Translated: CASTRRTGGAGSNEQFF.

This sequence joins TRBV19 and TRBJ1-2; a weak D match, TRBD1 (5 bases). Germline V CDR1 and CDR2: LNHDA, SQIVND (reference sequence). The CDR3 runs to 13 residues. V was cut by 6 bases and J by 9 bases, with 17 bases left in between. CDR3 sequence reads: CASSPTQGGRYTF. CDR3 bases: TGTGCCAGTAGCCCTACTCAGGGCGGTCGCTACACCTTC.

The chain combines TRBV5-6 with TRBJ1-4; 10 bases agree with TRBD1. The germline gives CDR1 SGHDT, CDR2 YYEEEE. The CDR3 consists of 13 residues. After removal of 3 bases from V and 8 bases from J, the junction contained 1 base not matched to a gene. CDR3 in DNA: TGTGCCAGCAGCTGGGGACAGGGGGAAAAACTGTTTTTT. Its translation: CASSWGQGEKLFF.

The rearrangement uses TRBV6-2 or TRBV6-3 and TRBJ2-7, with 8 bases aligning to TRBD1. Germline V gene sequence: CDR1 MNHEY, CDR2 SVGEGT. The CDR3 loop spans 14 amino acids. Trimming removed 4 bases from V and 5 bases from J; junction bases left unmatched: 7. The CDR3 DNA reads TGTGCCAGCAGTTTCCGGGACAGGCGGAACGAGCAGTACTTC. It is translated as CASSFRDRRNEQYF.

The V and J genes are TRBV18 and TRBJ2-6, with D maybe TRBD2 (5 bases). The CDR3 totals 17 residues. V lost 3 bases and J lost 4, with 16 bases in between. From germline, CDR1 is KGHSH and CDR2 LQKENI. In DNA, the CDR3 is TGTGCCAGCTCACCGTCCCTAGCTGGATCCGGGGCCAACGTCCTGACTTTC. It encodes CASSPSLAGSGANVLTF.

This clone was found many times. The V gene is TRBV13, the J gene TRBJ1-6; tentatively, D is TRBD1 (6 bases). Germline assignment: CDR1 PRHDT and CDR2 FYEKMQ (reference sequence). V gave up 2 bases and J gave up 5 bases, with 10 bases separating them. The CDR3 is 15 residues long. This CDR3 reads CASSLWQGNNSPLHF. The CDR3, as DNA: TGTGCCAGCAGCTTATGGCAGGGGAATAATTCACCCCTCCACTTT.

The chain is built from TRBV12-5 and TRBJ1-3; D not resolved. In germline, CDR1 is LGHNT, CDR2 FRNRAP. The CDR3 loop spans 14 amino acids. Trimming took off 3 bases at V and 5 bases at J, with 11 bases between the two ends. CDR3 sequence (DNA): TGTGCTAGTGGTTTTATAGGAGGGAGAAACACCATATATTTT. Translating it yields CASGFIGGRNTIYF.

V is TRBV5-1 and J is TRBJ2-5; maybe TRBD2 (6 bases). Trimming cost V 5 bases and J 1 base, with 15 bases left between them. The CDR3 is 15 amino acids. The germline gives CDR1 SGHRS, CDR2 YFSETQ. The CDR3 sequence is CASRTGSSVQETQYF. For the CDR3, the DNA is TGCGCCAGCAGAACGGGGTCTAGCGTCCAAGAGACCCAGTACTTC.

CDR3: CASSQSQGLIDTQYF. The CDR3 DNA is TGTGCCAGCAGCCAAAGCCAGGGTCTGATAGATACGCAGTATTTT. The chain recombines TRBV6-5 with TRBJ2-3, with D possibly TRBD1 on 5 matching bases. The germline V gene encodes CDR1 MNHEY and CDR2 SVGAGI. The CDR3 has 15 residues. Trimming shortened V by 6 bases and J by 5 bases, and 18 bases separated the two germline ends.

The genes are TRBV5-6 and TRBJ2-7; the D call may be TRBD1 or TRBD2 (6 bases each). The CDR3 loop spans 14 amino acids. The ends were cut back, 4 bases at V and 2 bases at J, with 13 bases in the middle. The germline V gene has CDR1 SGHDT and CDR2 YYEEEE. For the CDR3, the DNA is TGTGCCAGCAGCCTGGGGGGCGTCACCTACGAGCAGTACTTC. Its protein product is CASSLGGVTYEQYF.

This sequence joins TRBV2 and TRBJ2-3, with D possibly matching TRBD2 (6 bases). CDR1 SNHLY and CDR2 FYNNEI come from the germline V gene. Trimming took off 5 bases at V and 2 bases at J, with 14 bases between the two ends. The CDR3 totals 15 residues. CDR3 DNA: TGTGCCAGCAGTCAGAGGCGGGGAGTCACAGATACGCAGTATTTT. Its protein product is CASSQRRGVTDTQYF. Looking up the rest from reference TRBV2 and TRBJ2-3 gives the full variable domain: EPEVTQTPSHQVTQMGQEVILRCVPISNHLYFYWYRQILGQKVEFLVSFYNNEISEKSEIFDDQFSVERPDGSNFTLKIRSTKLEDSAMYFCASSQRRGVTDTQYFGPGTRLTVL.

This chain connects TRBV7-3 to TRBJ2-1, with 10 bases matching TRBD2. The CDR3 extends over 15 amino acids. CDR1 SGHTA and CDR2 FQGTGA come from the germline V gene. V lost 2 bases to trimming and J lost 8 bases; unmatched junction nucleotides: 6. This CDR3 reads CASSLGPSGSHEQFF. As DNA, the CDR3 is TGTGCCAGCAGCTTAGGGCCTAGCGGGAGCCATGAGCAGTTCTTC.

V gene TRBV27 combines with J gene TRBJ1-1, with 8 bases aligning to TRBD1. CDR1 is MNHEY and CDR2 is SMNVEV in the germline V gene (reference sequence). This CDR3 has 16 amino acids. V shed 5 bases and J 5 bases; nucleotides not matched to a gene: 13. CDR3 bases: TGTGCCAGCAGTCCCGGACAGGGCCGCTTTTATACTGAAGCTTTCTTT. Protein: CASSPGQGRFYTEAFF.

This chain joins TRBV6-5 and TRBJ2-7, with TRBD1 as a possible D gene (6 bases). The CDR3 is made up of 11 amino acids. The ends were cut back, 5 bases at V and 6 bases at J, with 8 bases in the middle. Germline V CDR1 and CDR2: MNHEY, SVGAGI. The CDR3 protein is CASSTGSEQYF. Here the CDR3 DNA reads TGTGCCAGCAGTACAGGGTCCGAGCAGTACTTC.

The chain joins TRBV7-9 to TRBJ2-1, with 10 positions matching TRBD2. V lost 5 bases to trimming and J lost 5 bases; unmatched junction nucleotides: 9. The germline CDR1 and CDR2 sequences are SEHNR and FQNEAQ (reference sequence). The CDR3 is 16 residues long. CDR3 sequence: CASSPKLAGRNNEQFF. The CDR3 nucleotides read TGTGCCAGCAGCCCCAAACTAGCGGGGCGAAACAATGAGCAGTTCTTC. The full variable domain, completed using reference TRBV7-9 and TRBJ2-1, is DTGVSQNPRHKITKRGQNVTFRCDPISEHNRLYWYRQTLGQGPEFLTYFQNEAQLEKSRLLSDRFSAERPKGSFSTLEIQRTEQGDSAMYLCASSPKLAGRNNEQFFGPGTRLTVL.

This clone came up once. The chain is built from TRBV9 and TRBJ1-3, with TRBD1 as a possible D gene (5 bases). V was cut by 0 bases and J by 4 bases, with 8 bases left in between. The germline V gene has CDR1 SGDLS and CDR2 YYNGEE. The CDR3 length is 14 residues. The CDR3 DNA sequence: TGTGCCAGCAGCGTAGAGGGGCTCGGAAACACCATATATTTT. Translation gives CASSVEGLGNTIYF. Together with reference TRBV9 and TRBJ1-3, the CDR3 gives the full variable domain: DSGVTQTPKHLITATGQRVTLRCSPRSGDLSVYWYQQSLDQGLQFLIQYYNGEERAKGNILERFSAQQFPDLHSELNLSSLELGDSALYFCASSVEGLGNTIYFGEGSWLTVV.

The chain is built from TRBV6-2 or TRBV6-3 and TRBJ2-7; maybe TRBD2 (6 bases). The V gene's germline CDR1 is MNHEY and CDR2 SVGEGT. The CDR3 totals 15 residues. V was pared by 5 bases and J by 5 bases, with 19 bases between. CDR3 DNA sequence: TGTGCCAGCAGTCGTCCGGGAGTGACCTCGAACGAGCAGTACTTC. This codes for CASSRPGVTSNEQYF.

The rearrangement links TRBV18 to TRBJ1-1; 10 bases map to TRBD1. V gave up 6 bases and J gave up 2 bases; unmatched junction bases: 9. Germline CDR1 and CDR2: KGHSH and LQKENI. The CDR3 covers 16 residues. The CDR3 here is CASSPGTGAFNTEAFF. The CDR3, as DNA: TGTGCCAGCTCGCCCGGGACAGGGGCGTTCAACACTGAAGCTTTCTTT.

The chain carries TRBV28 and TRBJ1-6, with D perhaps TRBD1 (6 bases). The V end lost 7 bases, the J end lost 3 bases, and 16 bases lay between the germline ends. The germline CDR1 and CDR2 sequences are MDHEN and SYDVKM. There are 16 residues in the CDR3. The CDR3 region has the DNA TGTGCCAGCATCCACGGGACAACCTACTATAATTCACCCCTCCACTTT. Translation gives CASIHGTTYYNSPLHF.